The 10 T cell receptor beta chains reported below all come from one sample, sequenced in a study of T cell responses to AZD1222 COVID-19 vaccine. Sequenced by immunoSEQ multiplex PCR; TCRdb stores in-frame clones only, minus some. Here the sample spans 90,000 to 130,000 clones, roughly 89% being singletons. The input for sequencing was peripheral blood, taken on day 0 of MenACWY control vaccination. All receptors come from an adult in good health.

This chain connects TRBV7-9 to TRBJ1-6; D gene unclear. With 1 base removed from V and 7 bases from J, the gap between germline ends came to 8 bases. The CDR3 sequence is 14 residues long. The germline CDR1 and CDR2 sequences are SEHNR and FQNEAQ (reference sequence). CDR3 sequence: CASSLDTSNSPLHF. DNA for the CDR3: TGTGCCAGCAGCTTAGACACCTCAAATTCACCCCTCCACTTT.

The chain uses TRBV5-1 and TRBJ1-2; 9 bases are a match to TRBD1. V shed 0 bases, J shed 8 bases, and the junction held 11 bases outside the gene matches. The germline V gene encodes CDR1 SGHRS and CDR2 YFSETQ. The CDR3 sequence is 16 residues long. CDR3 residues: CASSLGSGTGPGGYTF. CDR3 coding DNA: TGCGCCAGCAGCTTGGGATCAGGGACAGGGCCCGGGGGCTACACCTTC.

The chain carries TRBV7-9 and TRBJ1-2, with 9 bases aligning to TRBD1. Germline V gene sequence: CDR1 SEHNR, CDR2 FQNEAQ (reference sequence). There are 15 residues in the CDR3. V dropped 8 bases and J dropped 5; count of bases not matched to a gene: 12. CDR3: CASDPGQGLEYGYTF. The CDR3 coding sequence is TGTGCCAGCGACCCGGGACAGGGCCTAGAATATGGCTACACCTTC.

The chain couples TRBV7-3 to TRBJ2-1, with D possibly TRBD2 on 6 matching bases. The ends were cut back, 3 bases at V and 10 bases at J, with 13 bases in the middle. There are 13 residues in the CDR3. Looked up from germline, CDR1 is SGHTA and CDR2 is FQGTGA. Here the CDR3 reads CASSFEPAGEQFF. The CDR3 nucleotides are TGTGCCAGCAGCTTTGAGCCCGCGGGAGAGCAGTTCTTC.

The V call is TRBV2, the J call TRBJ2-5; D may correspond to TRBD1 or TRBD2 (6 bases each). From germline, CDR1 is SNHLY and CDR2 FYNNEI. The V end was cut by 8 bases, the J end by 1 base, with 20 bases between. The CDR3 is 16 residues long. CDR3 sequence reads: CASSPRVGGLQETQYF. DNA of the CDR3: TGTGCCAGCTCCCCCCGGGTCGGGGGCCTCCAAGAGACCCAGTACTTC.

The chain links TRBV7-3 to TRBJ2-1, with 10 bases matching TRBD2. J was trimmed by 0 bases and V by 5 bases; bases with no gene match: 7. The germline V gene encodes CDR1 SGHTA and CDR2 FQGTGA. CDR3 length: 17 amino acids. CDR3 nucleotide sequence: TGTGCCAGCAGCCCAGCTAGCGGGAGAAGCTCCTACAATGAGCAGTTCTTC. Its protein product is CASSPASGRSSYNEQFF.

This clone was detected once. The rearrangement uses TRBV5-1 and TRBJ1-5, with unresolved D. Germline V gene lookup returns CDR1 SGHRS and CDR2 YFSETQ. V lost 4 bases, J lost 5 bases, and 16 bases lay in between. This CDR3 is built from 15 residues. Here the CDR3 DNA reads TGCGCCAGCAGCCAGGACGGGGAGGGCTATCAGCCCCAGCATTTT. Translating it yields CASSQDGEGYQPQHF.

The CDR3 sequence is CASSATGYSNQPQHF. Here the CDR3 DNA reads TGTGCCAGCAGTGCTACAGGCTATAGCAATCAGCCCCAGCATTTT. This chain links TRBV2 with TRBJ1-5; tentative D call: TRBD1 (5 bases). V was pared by 4 bases and J by 0 bases, with 10 bases between. The CDR3 covers 15 residues. The germline V gene has CDR1 SNHLY and CDR2 FYNNEI. The full variable domain, rest sourced from reference TRBV2 and TRBJ1-5, is EPEVTQTPSHQVTQMGQEVILRCVPISNHLYFYWYRQILGQKVEFLVSFYNNEISEKSEIFDDQFSVERPDGSNFTLKIRSTKLEDSAMYFCASSATGYSNQPQHFGDGTRLSIL.

The rearrangement links TRBV10-3 to TRBJ1-5; D call uncertain. The V end was cut by 2 bases, the J end by 6 bases, with 5 bases between. This CDR3 is 12 amino acids long. CDR1 is ENHRY and CDR2 is SYGVKD in the germline V gene. The chain's CDR3 is CAISEMGQPQHF. In DNA, the CDR3 is TGTGCCATCAGTGAGATGGGTCAGCCCCAGCATTTT.

This rearrangement joins TRBV9 to TRBJ1-6; 7 nucleotides agree with TRBD1. The germline gives CDR1 SGDLS, CDR2 YYNGEE. This CDR3 spans 13 amino acids. Trimming cost V 7 bases and J 3 bases; bases outside gene matches: 1. The CDR3 protein is CASGTDYNSPLHF. The DNA of the CDR3 is TGTGCCAGCGGGACAGACTATAATTCACCCCTCCACTTT. Full variable domain (missing parts from reference TRBV9 and TRBJ1-6): DSGVTQTPKHLITATGQRVTLRCSPRSGDLSVYWYQQSLDQGLQFLIQYYNGEERAKGNILERFSAQQFPDLHSELNLSSLELGDSALYFCASGTDYNSPLHFGNGTRLTVT.